The text below deals with one T cell receptor (beta chain). The antigen is undetermined. The data were obtained in a study of CD8+ T cells in alopecia areata. This CDR3 contains 12 residues. Germline values: CDR1 SQVTM, CDR2 ANQGSEA. Trimming cost V 4 bases and J 1 base, with 7 bases left between them. The CD4+ cells of five biomarker-study patients went through sorting. This sorting yielded CD25+CD127- cells. Peripheral blood and lesional scalp punch biopsies were taken from alopecia areata patients. RNA extraction was followed by reverse transcription into cDNA, which acted as the sequencing template. Assay used: immunoSEQ multiplex PCR; TCRdb lists only in-frame clones, some missing. Among under 40,000 clones listed, roughly 53% were seen once. Findings of the study overall: Normal scalp showed lower clonality than lesional scalp, especially alopecia totalis/universalis.

This sequence was found in a human donor with alopecia areata. The sample was CD4+ Tregs sorted from blood. V is TRBV29-1 and J is TRBJ1-1; D is ambiguous. The CDR3 here is CSVGRKNTEAFF. The CDR3 DNA reads TGCAGCGTTGGACGAAAGAACACTGAAGCTTTCTTT. Full variable domain (remainder filled in from reference TRBV29-1 and TRBJ1-1): SAVISQKPSRDICQRGTSLTIQCQVDSQVTMMFWYRQQPGQSLTLIATANQGSEATYESGFVIDKFPISRPNLTFSTLTVSNMSPEDSSIYLCSVGRKNTEAFFGQGTRLTVV.